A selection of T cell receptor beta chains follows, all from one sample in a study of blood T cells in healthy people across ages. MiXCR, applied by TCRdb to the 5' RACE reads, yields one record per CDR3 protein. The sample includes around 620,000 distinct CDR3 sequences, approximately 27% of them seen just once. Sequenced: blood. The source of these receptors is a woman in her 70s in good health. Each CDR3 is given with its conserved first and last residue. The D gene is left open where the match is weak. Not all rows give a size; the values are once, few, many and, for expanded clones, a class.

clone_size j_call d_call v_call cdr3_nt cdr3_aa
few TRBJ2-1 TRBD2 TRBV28 TGTGCCAGCAGTTTATTGGGCGGGGGGGCCACCAATGAGCAGTTCTTC CASSLLGGGATNEQFF
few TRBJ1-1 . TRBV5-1 TGCGCCAGCAGCCGCCCCTTACAGGGTAAAACTGAAGCTTTCTTT CASSRPLQGKTEAFF
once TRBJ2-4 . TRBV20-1 TGCAGTGCTAGAGATTCCAGATTGCTAGCCAAAAACATTCAGTACTTC CSARDSRLLAKNIQYF
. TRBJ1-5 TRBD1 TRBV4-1 TGCGCCAGCAGCCAAGAGACAACAGGGGGATACCAGCCCCAGCATTTT CASSQETTGGYQPQHF
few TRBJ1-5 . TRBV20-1 TGCAGTGCTAGAGGTCAGAATAGCAATCAGCCCCAGCATTTT CSARGQNSNQPQHF
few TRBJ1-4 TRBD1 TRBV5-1 TGCGCCAGCAGCCTACGACAGGGCTGGAATGAAAAACTGTTTTTT CASSLRQGWNEKLFF
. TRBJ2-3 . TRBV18 TGTGCCAGCCCCCTCCTGGGGGCGAATAGCACAGATACGCAGTATTTT CASPLLGANSTDTQYF
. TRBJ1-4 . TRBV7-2 TGTGCCAGCAGCTTAAGGGCTTCACTTGCAACTAATGAAAAACTGTTTTTT CASSLRASLATNEKLFF
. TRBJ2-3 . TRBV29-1 TGCAGCGTTGGAGGGTACTTGGATACGCAGTATTTT CSVGGYLDTQYF
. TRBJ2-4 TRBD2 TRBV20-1 TGCAGAGCTAGAGAGGCTAGCGGGTCGCAAAACATTCAGTACTTC CRAREASGSQNIQYF
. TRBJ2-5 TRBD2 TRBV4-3 TGCGCCAGCAGCCAAGATACCAGATACGGGGGGGTGGAGACCCAGTACTTC CASSQDTRYGGVETQYF
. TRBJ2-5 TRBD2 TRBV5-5 TGTGCCAGCAGCCCCGGGACTAGCGGGAGCCTCCAAGAGACCCAGTACTTC CASSPGTSGSLQETQYF
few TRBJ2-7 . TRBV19 TGTGCCAGTAGTGTCCCGTTAGTAGATAGAGACTACGAGCAGTACTTC CASSVPLVDRDYEQYF
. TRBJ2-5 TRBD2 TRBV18 TGTGCCAGCTCTCCAAATAGCGGGGGCCGCCAAGAGACCCAGTACTTC CASSPNSGGRQETQYF
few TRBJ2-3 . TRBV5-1 TGCGCCAGCAGCTTGGGCCATAGCGGCCTAACTAGCACAGATACGCAGTATTTT CASSLGHSGLTSTDTQYF
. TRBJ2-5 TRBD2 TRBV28 TGTGCCAGCAGTACATCAGCAGCGGGAATTCGAGAGACCCAGTACTTC CASSTSAAGIRETQYF
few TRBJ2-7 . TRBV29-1 TGCAGCGTTGAAACCGGGAACGAGCAGTACTTC CSVETGNEQYF
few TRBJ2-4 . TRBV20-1 TGCAGTGCTACCTCCCCCTCAGTAGTTAACTTAGCCAAAAACATTCAGTACTTC CSATSPSVVNLAKNIQYF
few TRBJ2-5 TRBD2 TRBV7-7 TGTGCCAGCAGCTTACCTGGGACTAGCGGGGAGACCCAGTACTTC CASSLPGTSGETQYF
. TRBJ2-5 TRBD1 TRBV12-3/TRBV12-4 TGTGCCAGCAGTTCCGGGACAGCCAACAGGGAGACCCAGTACTTC CASSSGTANRETQYF
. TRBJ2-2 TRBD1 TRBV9 TGTGCCAGCAGCGTAGAACAGGGGGTCACCGGGGAGCTGTTTTTT CASSVEQGVTGELFF
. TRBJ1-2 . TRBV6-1 TGTGCCAGCAGTGAAGCGAGAGGGACGGTAGAATATGGCTACACCTTC CASSEARGTVEYGYTF
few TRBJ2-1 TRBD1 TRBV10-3 TGTGCCATCAGTGACCGACAGGGGGTAGGGCAGTTCTTC CAISDRQGVGQFF
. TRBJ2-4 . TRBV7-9 TGTGCCAGCAGTCCTCAGGGACGGGCCAAAAACATTCAGTACTTC CASSPQGRAKNIQYF
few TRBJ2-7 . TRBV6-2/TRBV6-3 TGTGCCAGCATCGAACGGGGGAGCCTTACCTACGAGCAGTACTTC CASIERGSLTYEQYF
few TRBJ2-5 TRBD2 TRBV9 TGTGCCAGCAGCGTCTTTGGCGGGGGGACTAAAGAGACCCAGTACTTC CASSVFGGGTKETQYF
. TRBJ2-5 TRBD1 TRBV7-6 TGTGCCAGCAGCTTAGGGACAGGGGGCTTGAAGACCCAGTACTTC CASSLGTGGLKTQYF
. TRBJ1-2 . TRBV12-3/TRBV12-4 TGTGCCAGCAGTTTAAGGGAGATAAGCGGCTACACCTTC CASSLREISGYTF
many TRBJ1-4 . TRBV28 TGTGCCAGCAGATCTACAGGATCTAATGAAAAACTGTTTTTT CASRSTGSNEKLFF
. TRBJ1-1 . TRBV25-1 TGTGCCAGTAGGGCCCCTCAGGGCATCACTGAAGCTTTCTTT CASRAPQGITEAFF
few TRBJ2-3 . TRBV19 TGTGCCAGTAGTATAGTAAGCAGCGGAGATACGCAGTATTTT CASSIVSSGDTQYF
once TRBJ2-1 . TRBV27 TGTGCCAGCAGTTTCCGGACGACCGGGGCAGGTAATGAGCAGTTCTTC CASSFRTTGAGNEQFF
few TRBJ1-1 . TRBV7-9 TGTGCCAGCAGCCCCCAAGGCAGTAACACTGAAGCTTTCTTT CASSPQGSNTEAFF
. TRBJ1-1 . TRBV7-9 TGTGCCAGCAGCTTAGCTAGCACCCCGAACACTGAAGCTTTCTTT CASSLASTPNTEAFF
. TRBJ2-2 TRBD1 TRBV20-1 TGCAGTGCTAGAGATGGGCGGCAGGGGGCCGGCGGGGAGCTGTTTTTT CSARDGRQGAGGELFF
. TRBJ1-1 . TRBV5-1 TGCGCCAGCAGCCTGGGAGACGGGTCGACTGAAGCTTTCTTT CASSLGDGSTEAFF
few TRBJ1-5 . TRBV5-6 TGTGCCAGCACCAGGAAGGTTGGCAATCGGCCCCAGCATTTT CASTRKVGNRPQHF
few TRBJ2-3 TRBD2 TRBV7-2 TGTGCCAGCAGTCGCGGGGGGCAATACACAGATACGCAGTATTTT CASSRGGQYTDTQYF
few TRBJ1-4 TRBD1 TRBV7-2 TGTGCCAGCAGCTCCCAGGACAGGGCTGCAACTAATGAAAAACTGTTTTTT CASSSQDRAATNEKLFF
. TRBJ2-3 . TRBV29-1 TGCAGCGTTGACCGGACGTCTAGCACAGATACGCAGTATTTT CSVDRTSSTDTQYF
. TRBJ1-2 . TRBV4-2 TGTGCCAGCAGTCAAGACCCGGGCTATGGCTACACCTTC CASSQDPGYGYTF
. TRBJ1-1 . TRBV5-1 TGCGCCAGCAGCTCGGGGACGTCGCAGGGCACTGAAGCTTTCTTT CASSSGTSQGTEAFF
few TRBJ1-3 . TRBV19 TGTGCCAGTAGTATAATTGGAGGAAGTGGAAACACCATATATTTT CASSIIGGSGNTIYF
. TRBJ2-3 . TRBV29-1 TGCAGCGGGGGCCAGACTAGTGGACATACGCAGTATTTT CSGGQTSGHTQYF
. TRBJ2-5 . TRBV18 TGTGCCAGCTCGCAGGGACCAGGGATGGAGACCCAGTACTTC CASSQGPGMETQYF
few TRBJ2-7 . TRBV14 TGTGCCAGCAGCGGGACAAATAACGCGGGTTACGAGCAGTACTTC CASSGTNNAGYEQYF
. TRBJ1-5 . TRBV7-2 TGTGCCAGCAGCTTAGCTCCGGGGAGCAATCAGCCCCAGCATTTT CASSLAPGSNQPQHF
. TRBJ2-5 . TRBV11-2 TGTGCCAGCAGCTTACTTTGGGTGCAAACTGAGCAGCTCTTC CASSLLWVQTEQLF
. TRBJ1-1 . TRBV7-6 TGTGCCAGCAGCCTCGGATCCGGGGTAGCTTTCTTT CASSLGSGVAFF
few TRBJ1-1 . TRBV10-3 TGTGCCACTAGAGAGGGAGTTACTGAAGCTTTCTTT CATREGVTEAFF
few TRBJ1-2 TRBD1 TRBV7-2 TGTGCCAGCAGTTTTGACAGGGCGAATGGCTACACCTTC CASSFDRANGYTF
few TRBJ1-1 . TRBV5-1 TGCGCCAGCAGACTCCCTAGGGAGCCGAACACTGAAGCTTTCTTT CASRLPREPNTEAFF
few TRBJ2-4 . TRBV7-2 TGTGCCAGCAGCTTAATTGGGTACAGCAAGTACTTC CASSLIGYSKYF